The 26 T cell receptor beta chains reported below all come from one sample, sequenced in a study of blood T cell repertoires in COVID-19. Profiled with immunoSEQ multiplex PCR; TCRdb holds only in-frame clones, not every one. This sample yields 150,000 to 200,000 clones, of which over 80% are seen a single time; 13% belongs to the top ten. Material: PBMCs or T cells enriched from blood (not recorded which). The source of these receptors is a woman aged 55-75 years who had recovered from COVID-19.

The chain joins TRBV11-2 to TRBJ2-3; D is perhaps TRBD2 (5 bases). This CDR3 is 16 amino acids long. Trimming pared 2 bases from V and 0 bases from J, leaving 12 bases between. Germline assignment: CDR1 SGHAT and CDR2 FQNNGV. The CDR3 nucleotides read TGTGCCAGCAGCTTACGCCTCGGACTTAGCACAGATACGCAGTATTTT. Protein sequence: CASSLRLGLSTDTQYF.

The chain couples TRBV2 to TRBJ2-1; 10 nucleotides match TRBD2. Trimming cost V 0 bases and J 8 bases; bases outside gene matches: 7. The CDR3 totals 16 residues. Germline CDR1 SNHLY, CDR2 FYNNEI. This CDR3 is CASSEAASGSGYEQFF. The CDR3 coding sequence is TGTGCCAGCAGTGAAGCGGCTAGCGGGAGCGGGTATGAGCAGTTCTTC.

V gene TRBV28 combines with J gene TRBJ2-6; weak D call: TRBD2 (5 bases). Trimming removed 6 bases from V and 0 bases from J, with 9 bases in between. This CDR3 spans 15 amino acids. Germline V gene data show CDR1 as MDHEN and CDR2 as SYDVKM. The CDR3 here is CASRGRNSGANVLTF. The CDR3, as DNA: TGTGCCAGCAGGGGGAGAAACTCTGGGGCCAACGTCCTGACTTTC.

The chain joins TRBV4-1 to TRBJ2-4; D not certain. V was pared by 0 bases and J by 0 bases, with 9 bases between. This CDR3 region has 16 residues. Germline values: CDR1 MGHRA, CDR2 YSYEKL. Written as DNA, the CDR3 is TGCGCCAGCAGCCAAGATCTCCCCTTAGCCAAAAACATTCAGTACTTC. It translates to CASSQDLPLAKNIQYF.

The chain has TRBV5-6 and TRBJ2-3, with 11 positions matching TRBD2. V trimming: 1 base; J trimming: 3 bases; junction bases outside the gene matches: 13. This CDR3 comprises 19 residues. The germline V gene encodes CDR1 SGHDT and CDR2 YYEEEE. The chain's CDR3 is CASSLFTSGGSFQTDTQYF. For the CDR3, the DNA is TGTGCCAGCAGCTTGTTTACTAGCGGGGGCAGCTTCCAAACAGATACGCAGTATTTT.

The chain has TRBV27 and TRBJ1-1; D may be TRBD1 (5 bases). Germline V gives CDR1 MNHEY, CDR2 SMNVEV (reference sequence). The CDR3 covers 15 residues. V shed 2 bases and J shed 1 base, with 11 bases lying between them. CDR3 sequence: CASSLNGGGNTEAFF. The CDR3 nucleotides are TGTGCCAGCAGTTTAAACGGCGGGGGGAACACTGAAGCTTTCTTT.

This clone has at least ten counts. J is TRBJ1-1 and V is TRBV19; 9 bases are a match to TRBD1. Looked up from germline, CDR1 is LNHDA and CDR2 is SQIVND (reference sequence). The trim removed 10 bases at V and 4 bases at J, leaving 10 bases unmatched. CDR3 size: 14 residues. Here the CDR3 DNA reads TGTGCCACTAAAATCGGGACAGGGATCACTGAAGCTTTCTTT. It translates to CATKIGTGITEAFF.

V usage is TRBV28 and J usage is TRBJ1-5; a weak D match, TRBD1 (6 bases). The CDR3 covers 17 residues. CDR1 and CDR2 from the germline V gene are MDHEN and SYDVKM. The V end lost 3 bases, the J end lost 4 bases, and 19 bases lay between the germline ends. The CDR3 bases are TGTGCCAGCAGTTTGAGGGGAGGGGGTGTGAGGAATCAGCCCCAGCATTTT. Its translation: CASSLRGGGVRNQPQHF.

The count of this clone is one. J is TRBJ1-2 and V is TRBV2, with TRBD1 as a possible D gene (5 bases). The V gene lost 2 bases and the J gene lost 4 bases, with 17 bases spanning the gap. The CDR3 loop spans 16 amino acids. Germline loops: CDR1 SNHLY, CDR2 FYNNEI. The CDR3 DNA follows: TGTGCCAGCAGTGAATGGAGCAGGGAAAGGGCCTATGGCTACACCTTC. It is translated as CASSEWSRERAYGYTF.

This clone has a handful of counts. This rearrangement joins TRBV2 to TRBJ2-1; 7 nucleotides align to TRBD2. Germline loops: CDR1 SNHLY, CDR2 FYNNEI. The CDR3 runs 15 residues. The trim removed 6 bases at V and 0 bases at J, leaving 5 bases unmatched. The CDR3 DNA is TGTGCCAGCAGGTCTAGCGGTAACTCCTACAATGAGCAGTTCTTC. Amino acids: CASRSSGNSYNEQFF.

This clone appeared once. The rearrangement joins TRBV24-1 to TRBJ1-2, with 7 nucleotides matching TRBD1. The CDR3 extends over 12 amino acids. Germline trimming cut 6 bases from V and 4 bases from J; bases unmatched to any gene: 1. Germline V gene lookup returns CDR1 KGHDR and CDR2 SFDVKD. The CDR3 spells CATSRQGYGYTF. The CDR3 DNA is TGTGCCACCAGTCGACAGGGCTATGGCTACACCTTC.

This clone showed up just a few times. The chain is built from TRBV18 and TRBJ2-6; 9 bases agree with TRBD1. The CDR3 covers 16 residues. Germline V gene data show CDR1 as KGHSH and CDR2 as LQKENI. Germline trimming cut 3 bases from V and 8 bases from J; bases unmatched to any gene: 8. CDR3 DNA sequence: TGTGCCAGCTCACCCTCCCGGGACAGGGCTTCCAACGTCCTGACTTTC. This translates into CASSPSRDRASNVLTF. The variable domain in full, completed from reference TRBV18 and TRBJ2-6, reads NAGVMQNPRHLVRRRGQEARLRCSPMKGHSHVYWYRQLPEEGLKFMVYLQKENIIDESGMPKERFSAEFPKEGPSILRIQQVVRGDSAAYFCASSPSRDRASNVLTFGAGSRLTVL.

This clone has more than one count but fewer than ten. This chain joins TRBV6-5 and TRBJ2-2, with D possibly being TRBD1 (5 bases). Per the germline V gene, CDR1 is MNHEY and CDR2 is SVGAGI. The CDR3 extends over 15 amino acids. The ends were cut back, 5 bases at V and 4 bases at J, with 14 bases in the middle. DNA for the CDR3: TGTGCCAGCAGTAGACAGCCCTCGGGCACCGGGGAGCTGTTTTTT. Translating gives CASSRQPSGTGELFF.

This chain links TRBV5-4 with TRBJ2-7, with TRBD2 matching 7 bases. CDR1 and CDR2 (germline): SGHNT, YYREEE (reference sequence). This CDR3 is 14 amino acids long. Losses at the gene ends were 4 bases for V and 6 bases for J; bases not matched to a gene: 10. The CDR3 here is CASSPGGTRFEQYF. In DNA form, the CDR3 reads TGTGCCAGCAGCCCCGGGGGGACGAGATTCGAGCAGTACTTC.

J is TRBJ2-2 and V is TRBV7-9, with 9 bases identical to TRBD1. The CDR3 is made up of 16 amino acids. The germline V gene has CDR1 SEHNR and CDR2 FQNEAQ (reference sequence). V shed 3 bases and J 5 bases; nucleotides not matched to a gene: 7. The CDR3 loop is CASSLSGTGSTGELFF. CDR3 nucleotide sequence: TGTGCCAGCAGCTTGTCCGGGACAGGGAGTACCGGGGAGCTGTTTTTT.

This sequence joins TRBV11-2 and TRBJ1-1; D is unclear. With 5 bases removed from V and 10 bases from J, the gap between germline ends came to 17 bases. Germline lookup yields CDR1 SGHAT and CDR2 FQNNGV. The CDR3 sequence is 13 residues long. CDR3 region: CASSPVWEEAAFF. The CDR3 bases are TGTGCCAGCAGCCCCGTGTGGGAGGAGGCAGCTTTCTTT.

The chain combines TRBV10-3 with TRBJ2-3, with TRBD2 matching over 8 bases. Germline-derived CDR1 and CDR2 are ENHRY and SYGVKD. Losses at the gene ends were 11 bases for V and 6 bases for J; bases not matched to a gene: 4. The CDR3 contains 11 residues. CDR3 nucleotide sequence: TGTGCCGCGGGGGGCGGGGATACGCAGTATTTT. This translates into CAAGGGDTQYF.

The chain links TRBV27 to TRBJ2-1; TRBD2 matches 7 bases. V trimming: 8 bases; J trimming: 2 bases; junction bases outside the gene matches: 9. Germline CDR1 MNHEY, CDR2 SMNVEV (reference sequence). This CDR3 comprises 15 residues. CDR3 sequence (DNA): TGTGCCAGCCGGGAACCGGGACTACCCTACAATGAGCAGTTCTTC. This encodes CASREPGLPYNEQFF.

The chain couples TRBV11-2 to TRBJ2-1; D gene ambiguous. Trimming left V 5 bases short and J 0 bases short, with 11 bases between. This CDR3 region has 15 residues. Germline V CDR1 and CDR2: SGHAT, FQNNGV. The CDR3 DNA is TGTGCCAGCAGCCCGAGGAGCCTCTCCTACAATGAGCAGTTCTTC. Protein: CASSPRSLSYNEQFF.

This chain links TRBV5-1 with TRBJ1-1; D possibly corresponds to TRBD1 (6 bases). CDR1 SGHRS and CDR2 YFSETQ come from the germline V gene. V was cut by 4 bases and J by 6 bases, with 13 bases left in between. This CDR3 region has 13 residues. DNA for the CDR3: TGCGCCAGCAGCCCCATGACAGGTCCTGAAGCTTTCTTT. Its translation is CASSPMTGPEAFF.

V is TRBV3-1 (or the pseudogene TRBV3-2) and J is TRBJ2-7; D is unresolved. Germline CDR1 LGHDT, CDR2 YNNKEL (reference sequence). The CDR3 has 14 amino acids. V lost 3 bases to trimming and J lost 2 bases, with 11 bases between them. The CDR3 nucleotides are TGTGCCAGCAGCCACCCAGGTTCAACCTACGAGCAGTACTTC. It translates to CASSHPGSTYEQYF.

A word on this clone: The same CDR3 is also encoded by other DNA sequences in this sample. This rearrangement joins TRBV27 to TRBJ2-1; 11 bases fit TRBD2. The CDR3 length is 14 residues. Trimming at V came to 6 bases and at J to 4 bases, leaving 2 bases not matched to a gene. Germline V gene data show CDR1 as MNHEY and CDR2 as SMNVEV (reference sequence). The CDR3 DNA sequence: TGTGCCAGCAGCACTAGCGGGAGTTACAATGAGCAGTTCTTC. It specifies CASSTSGSYNEQFF.

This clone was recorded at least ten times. As DNA, the CDR3 is TGTGCCAGCAGCTTTATACAGTCCCTTTACGAGCAGTACTTC. Amino acid sequence: CASSFIQSLYEQYF. V is TRBV7-3 and J is TRBJ2-7; no clear D. Germline loops: CDR1 SGHTA, CDR2 FQGTGA. The CDR3 has 14 amino acids. Trimming shortened V by 3 bases and J by 4 bases, and 13 bases separated the two germline ends. Full variable domain (remainder filled in from reference TRBV7-3 and TRBJ2-7): GAGVSQTPSNKVTEKGKYVELRCDPISGHTALYWYRQSLGQGPEFLIYFQGTGAADDSGLPNDRFFAVRPEGSVSTLKIQRTERGDSAVYLCASSFIQSLYEQYFGPGTRLTVT.

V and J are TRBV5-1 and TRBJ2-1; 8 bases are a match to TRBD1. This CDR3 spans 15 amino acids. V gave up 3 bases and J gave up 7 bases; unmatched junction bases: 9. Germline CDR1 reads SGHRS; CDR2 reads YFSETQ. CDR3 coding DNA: TGCGCCAGCAGCTGGACGACAGGGGCTGGGAATGAGCAGTTCTTC. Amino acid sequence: CASSWTTGAGNEQFF.

This chain's CDR3 is CASSLLGGSGNTIYF. As DNA, the CDR3 is TGTGCCAGCAGCCTCCTGGGAGGCTCTGGAAACACCATATATTTT. The V gene is TRBV3-1 (or the pseudogene TRBV3-2), the J gene TRBJ1-3; D gene ambiguous. Between the trimmed V and J ends, which lost 4 bases and 0 bases, there was a span of 10 bases. Germline loops: CDR1 LGHDT, CDR2 YNNKEL (reference sequence). The CDR3 totals 15 residues.

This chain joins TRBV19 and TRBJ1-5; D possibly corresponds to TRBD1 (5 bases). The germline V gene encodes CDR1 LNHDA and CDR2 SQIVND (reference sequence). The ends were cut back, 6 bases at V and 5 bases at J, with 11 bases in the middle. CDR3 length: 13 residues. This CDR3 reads CASSLTRDQPQHF. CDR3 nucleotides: TGTGCCAGTAGCCTTACCAGGGATCAGCCCCAGCATTTT.